The present TCR beta chain was sequenced within a study of CD8 T cells in seronegative destructive rheumatoid arthritis (dated by TCRdb to 2020 to 2021). Broadly, across the study: Biological drugs were being received by seven of the eight CND-RA patients at the time of sampling. Rather than undergoing new sequencing, the seropositive RA, seronegative RA and healthy control comparison cohorts were drawn from an earlier published TCRbeta dataset. The study compared peripheral CD8+ TCRbeta repertoires from patients with CCP-negative destructive rheumatoid arthritis (CND-RA) against repertoires from newly diagnosed seropositive RA, seronegative RA and healthy controls. Broader findings and caveats from the paper: Without diagnostic samples, TCR repertoire differences may partly reflect poor disease control over the years rather than being present at onset. More CMV-reactive and fewer influenza A-reactive CD8+ TCRbeta sequences were observed in CND-RA repertoires than in controls and other RA subtypes. A distinct set of enriched public clonotypes appeared to be carried by CND-RA patients, and this finding was interpreted by the authors as support for a separate disease subset. The study acknowledged the small size of the CND-RA cohort as a limitation. Once age was adjusted for, the CD8+ TCRbeta repertoires of CND-RA patients appeared less diverse and more clonal than the repertoires of other RA subtypes. No public clonotype enrichment survived Benjamini-Hochberg correction across the 117,399 clonotypes tested.

Comment on this clone: Its antigen is currently not known. Qualities for individual bases were not recorded, and no much larger clone is one base off.

Via the germline V gene, CDR1 is ENHRY and CDR2 SYGVKD. V and J are trimmed by 6 bases and 0 bases, and the gene matches miss 12 bases of the junction. The CDR3 measures 18 amino acids from cysteine to phenylalanine. The retained sequence is limited to the CDR3, 54 bases, with the frame set at the first base. The CND-RA patients tested negative on the clinical CCP2 antibody test, and joint destruction in these patients kept progressing despite active therapy. Every CND-RA patient showed typical joint destruction in the wrists and ankles and had failed conventional anti-rheumatic therapy. Sampling of CND-RA patients was performed not at diagnosis but after long disease histories, which spanned decades in several cases. Roughly 53 millilitres of EDTA-anticoagulated peripheral blood were collected from each patient. Ficoll-Paque PLUS density gradient separation was used to isolate peripheral blood mononuclear cells. AutoMACS magnetic bead positive selection was used to isolate CD8+ cells from fresh or cryopreserved PBMCs, and purity was verified by flow cytometry. Genomic DNA was extracted with Nucleospin Tissue or Tissue XS kits and quantified on a Qubit 2.0 fluorometer.

Following the manufacturer's instructions, genomic DNA from CD8+ cells served as the input for TCRbeta sequencing. A genomics technology centre in Finland performed the TCRbeta sequencing with the immunoSEQ assay. The study's processing was this. Clonotype tables generated by the immunoSEQ preprocessing pipeline were converted into VDJtools format, and non-productive clonotypes were filtered out. Samples below 10,000 reads were excluded and the rest subsampled to 10,000 reads; most of the eight CND-RA samples passed. Shannon-Wiener, Simpson and clonality indices were calculated with the VDJtools CalcDiversityStats function on data subsampled to 10,000 reads. To infer antigen specificity, non-singleton TCRbeta clonotypes were hard-matched against VDJdb, meaning no mismatches were allowed. CDR3 sequences differing by one amino acid (Hamming distance 1) were grouped into clusters with potentially shared antigen targets. Group enrichment of public clonotypes was tested with one-sided Fisher's exact tests after groups were resampled to six samples, with the procedure repeated ten times. This immuneACCESS table, as held by TCRdb, lists in-frame sequences with V and J called but not all clones. Of the missing ones, under half trace to an unresolved V gene in checked studies; the others have no known cause. The DNA was the basis for D and trimming; V, J and clone size are from that table. For this sample there are fewer than 5,000 clones; approximately 72% appear just once. The top ten clones comprise approximately 40% of the sample.

The rearrangement combines TRBV10-3 with TRBJ2-3; 10 bases in between match TRBD2. What was sequenced was CD8+ T cells from blood. The source is a woman aged 50-70 years with seronegative destructive rheumatoid arthritis. The nucleotide sequence reads TGTGCCATCAGACCCAGGCTAGCGGGGGCGCTTAGCACAGATACGCAGTATTTT. The resulting protein is CAIRPRLAGALSTDTQYF.